This T cell receptor (beta chain) was identified during a study of CD4 T cells in relation to SARS-CoV-2 and coronaviruses. Study as a whole: Crossreactive spike epitopes shared across donors were mapped to their HLA restriction.

Before the COVID-19 pandemic, during about 2011-2019, CD4+ T cells were taken from unexposed donors. Isolation of CD4+ T cells took place after less than twelve days in culture. PBMCs were plated at 1.5 million to 2 million per well in IL-2-containing medium. On this clone: The antigen is undetermined.

V lost 4 bases and J lost 4, with 13 bases in between. Germline CDR1 LNHDA, CDR2 SQIVND (reference sequence). The CDR3 loop spans 15 amino acids. Assay: immunoSEQ multiplex PCR; the TCRdb copy retains only in-frame clones and omits some. The table has around 24,000 clones, over 65% seen once. The J gene is TRBJ2-2, the V gene TRBV19; the D call may be TRBD1 or TRBD2 (5 bases each). The sequencing input was CD4+ T cells from PBMCs, cultured in vitro. The source is a human donor in good health. The CDR3 DNA follows: TGTGCCAGTAGTAGAAGTGGGACCTCCACCGGGGAGCTGTTTTTT. Encoded protein: CASSRSGTSTGELFF.